This T cell receptor beta chain was found in a study of T-cell reconstitution after alpha-beta-depleted transplantation in children. This clonotype occurred a few times. A TCRbeta library incorporating unique molecular identifiers was prepared. TCRdb used MiXCR to reprocess the PCR reads, holding one entry per CDR3 protein. The sample lists roughly 500,000 distinct CDR3 sequences; approximately 16% were seen once. From germline, CDR1 is LNHNV and CDR2 YYDKDF (reference sequence). V shed 1 base, J shed 0 bases, and the junction held 17 bases outside the gene matches. The CDR3 loop spans 22 amino acids.

J is TRBJ2-6 and V is TRBV15, with TRBD1 matching over 8 bases. This sequence originates from a human donor who donated a stem cell graft to a child with acute lymphoblastic leukemia. The material was PBMCs from the stem cell graft donor, obtained from the stem cell graft. The CDR3 DNA follows: TGTGCCACCAGCAGAGTCCTGACTCCAGGGGGCCAGGCGTTCTCTGGGGCCAACGTCCTGACTTTC. This translates into CATSRVLTPGGQAFSGANVLTF.